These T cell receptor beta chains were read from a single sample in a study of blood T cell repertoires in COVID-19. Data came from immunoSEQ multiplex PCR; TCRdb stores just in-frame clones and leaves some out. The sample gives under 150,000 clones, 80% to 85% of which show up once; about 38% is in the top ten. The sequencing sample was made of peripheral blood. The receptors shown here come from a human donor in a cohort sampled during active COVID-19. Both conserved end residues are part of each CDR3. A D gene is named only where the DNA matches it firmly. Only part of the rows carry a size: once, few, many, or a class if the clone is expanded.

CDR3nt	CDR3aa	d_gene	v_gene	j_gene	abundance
TGTGCCAGCAGCCCGGGAGGCCCTGGAAACACCATATATTTT	CASSPGGPGNTIYF	.	TRBV7-3	TRBJ1-3	.
TGTGCCAGCAGTTACTCCCCGGAGCGGACTCAAGAGACCCAGTACTTC	CASSYSPERTQETQYF	.	TRBV6-6	TRBJ2-5	.
TGTGCCAGCAGTGTAGAAGTGGATCAGCCCCAGCATTTT	CASSVEVDQPQHF	.	TRBV6-4	TRBJ1-5	.
TGTGCCAGCAGCGAATCCAGGGCTGACTATGGCTACACCTTC	CASSESRADYGYTF	.	TRBV7-2	TRBJ1-2	.
TGCGCCAGCAGCGGTGGCGTGGGGGCTGTCTACGAGCAGTACTTC	CASSGGVGAVYEQYF	.	TRBV5-1	TRBJ2-7	.
TGTGCCAGCAGGGCCCCTCACAGGTTATCACCCCTCCACTTT	CASRAPHRLSPLHF	.	TRBV3-1/TRBV3-2	TRBJ1-6	.
TGTGCCTGGAGTGTACTTCAGGGGTTTGGCTACACCTTC	CAWSVLQGFGYTF	.	TRBV30	TRBJ1-2	.
TGTGCCAGCACCCGATCCGGCGGGAAGCAGTACTTC	CASTRSGGKQYF	.	TRBV7-2	TRBJ2-7	.
TGTGCCAGCTCACCACCGGGTCGGGGACTCTCCCAAGAGACCCAGTACTTC	CASSPPGRGLSQETQYF	.	TRBV18	TRBJ2-5	.
TGTGCCAGCAGCCCTCGACAGGATCCTAACTATGGCTACACCTTC	CASSPRQDPNYGYTF	.	TRBV5-4	TRBJ1-2	.
TGCGCCAGCAGCATAAGCTTATTGAACACTGAAGCTTTCTTT	CASSISLLNTEAFF	.	TRBV5-1	TRBJ1-1	once
TGCGCCAGCAGTGAGTCCCAGTACTATGGCTACACCTTC	CASSESQYYGYTF	.	TRBV10-2	TRBJ1-2	.
TGTGCCAGCAGTTTATCGGGGACAGGGTCCCTCGGCTACACCTTC	CASSLSGTGSLGYTF	TRBD1	TRBV27	TRBJ1-2	.
TGTGCCAGCAGCGGCCGGGACAGGGGAATCTCCTACGAGCAGTACTTC	CASSGRDRGISYEQYF	TRBD1	TRBV7-9	TRBJ2-7	.
TGTGCCAGCAGTTACGGGCGGGAATATGGCTACACCTTC	CASSYGREYGYTF	.	TRBV6-2/TRBV6-3	TRBJ1-2	.
TGTGCCACCAGTGATATTAGCGGGGGGGCCCAAGAGACCCAGTACTTC	CATSDISGGAQETQYF	TRBD2	TRBV24-1	TRBJ2-5	once
TGTGCCAGCAGCTCCCGGGTGACCCGCTCTGGAAACACCATATATTTT	CASSSRVTRSGNTIYF	.	TRBV11-2	TRBJ1-3	.
TGTGCCAGCCTTATAGGGGACAGCACCGGGGAGCTGTTTTTT	CASLIGDSTGELFF	TRBD1	TRBV6-5	TRBJ2-2	.
TGTGCCAGCAGCTTAGATGTCGGCACTGAAGCTTTCTTT	CASSLDVGTEAFF	.	TRBV7-6	TRBJ1-1	.
TGTGCAAGTCGCTTCCGCAGGGGGGCCGGTTATGATAGCAATCAGCCCCAGCATTTT	CASRFRRGAGYDSNQPQHF	.	TRBV12-2	TRBJ1-5	once
TGTGCCAGCAGTATCGGGACAGGGGCCTACGAGCAGTACTTC	CASSIGTGAYEQYF	TRBD1	TRBV6-5	TRBJ2-7	.
TGTGCCAGCAGTTACGAGCGGGGTGTCCCCTATGGCTACACCTTC	CASSYERGVPYGYTF	.	TRBV6-6	TRBJ1-2	.
TGTGCCAGCAGTTCCCAGGGGCCGGTAAACACTGAAGCTTTCTTT	CASSSQGPVNTEAFF	.	TRBV6-5	TRBJ1-1	.
TGCGCCAGCAGCCAAGGCTCTAGCGGCCGAGATACGCAGTATTTT	CASSQGSSGRDTQYF	TRBD2	TRBV4-3	TRBJ2-3	.
TGTGCCAGCAGTTTTGGAGGGTTTCAAGAGACCCAGTACTTC	CASSFGGFQETQYF	.	TRBV28	TRBJ2-5	.
TGTGCCAGCAGCCAACAACTTAGGGAGCCCCTCCACTTT	CASSQQLREPLHF	.	TRBV14	TRBJ1-6	.
TGTGCCAGCAGCGCCCGACTTAATGAAAAACTGTTTTTT	CASSARLNEKLFF	.	TRBV3-1/TRBV3-2	TRBJ1-4	once